Below, 19 T cell receptor beta chains from the same sample are listed, as sequenced in a study of cytomegalovirus exposure and HLA in healthy donors. The primer mix had 60 Vbeta and 13 Jbeta primers. The assay was immunoSEQ multiplex PCR, and TCRdb's table has in-frame clones only and misses some. In the table there are about 160,000 clones, about 71% of which are singletons. The sequencing sample was made of PBMCs. Every receptor here comes from a woman aged 25 to 45 in good health and CMV-seronegative.

The chain combines TRBV28 with TRBJ2-7; D perhaps matches TRBD2 (6 bases). The germline CDR1 and CDR2 sequences are MDHEN and SYDVKM. The CDR3 has 17 residues. Between the trimmed V and J ends, which lost 3 bases and 0 bases, there was a span of 18 bases. CDR3 in amino acids: CASSFHGGTASSYEQYF. The CDR3 nucleotides are TGTGCCAGCAGTTTTCATGGCGGGACGGCGAGCTCCTACGAGCAGTACTTC.

This clone has just a few counts. The chain is built from TRBV4-3 and TRBJ2-1; a weak D match, TRBD1 (5 bases). Per the germline V gene, CDR1 is LGHNA and CDR2 is YSLEER. V was clipped by 3 bases and J by 2 bases, with 14 bases between them. CDR3 size: 16 residues. The CDR3 DNA reads as TGCGCCAGCAGCCAGAACGCGGCGGACACCTACAATGAGCAGTTCTTC. It codes for CASSQNAADTYNEQFF.

J is TRBJ2-7 and V is TRBV9; 9 bases fit TRBD1. CDR1 SGDLS and CDR2 YYNGEE come from the germline V gene. This CDR3 spans 14 amino acids. V gave up 5 bases and J gave up 5 bases; unmatched junction bases: 8. The CDR3 DNA reads as TGTGCCAGCAGTAACCGGGACAGGGAGCACGAGCAGTACTTC. This encodes CASSNRDREHEQYF. Supplemented by reference TRBV9 and TRBJ2-7, the full variable domain reads DSGVTQTPKHLITATGQRVTLRCSPRSGDLSVYWYQQSLDQGLQFLIQYYNGEERAKGNILERFSAQQFPDLHSELNLSSLELGDSALYFCASSNRDREHEQYFGPGTRLTVT.

The CDR3 DNA is TGTGCCAGCAGCGAGGGACAGGGCTATGAGCAGTTCTTC. Translating it yields CASSEGQGYEQFF. The chain joins TRBV9 to TRBJ2-1; TRBD1 matches at 9 bases. Per germline, CDR1 SGDLS and CDR2 YYNGEE. V lost 3 bases and J lost 8; bases outside the gene matches: 3. CDR3 length: 13 residues. Drawing the rest from reference TRBV9 and TRBJ2-1, the complete variable domain is DSGVTQTPKHLITATGQRVTLRCSPRSGDLSVYWYQQSLDQGLQFLIQYYNGEERAKGNILERFSAQQFPDLHSELNLSSLELGDSALYFCASSEGQGYEQFFGPGTRLTVL.

This rearrangement joins TRBV7-7 to TRBJ2-2, with TRBD1 matching over 7 bases. The CDR3 totals 14 residues. Germline CDR1 is SSHAT and CDR2 is FNYEAQ (reference sequence). V was clipped by 5 bases and J by 4 bases; unmatched bases: 4. CDR3 coding DNA: TGTGCCAGCAGCAAGGGACAGCTCACCGGGGAGCTGTTTTTT. Translating it yields CASSKGQLTGELFF.

This chain links TRBV19 with TRBJ1-2; 9 bases agree with TRBD1. V was pared by 3 bases and J by 4 bases, with 6 bases of the junction left unmatched. The CDR3 is made up of 15 amino acids. Germline V gene data show CDR1 as LNHDA and CDR2 as SQIVND (reference sequence). DNA for the CDR3: TGTGCCAGTAGTATCACAGGGGGCCTTATCTATGGCTACACCTTC. As protein: CASSITGGLIYGYTF.

The chain couples TRBV28 to TRBJ2-3; TRBD2 agrees at 8 bases. The V gene end was trimmed by 4 bases and the J gene end by 4 bases; junction bases not matched to a gene: 7. There are 15 residues in the CDR3. Per the germline V gene, CDR1 is MDHEN and CDR2 is SYDVKM. The CDR3 sequence: CASSSPGLGADTQYF. The CDR3 DNA follows: TGTGCCAGCAGTTCTCCGGGACTAGGTGCAGATACGCAGTATTTT. Full variable domain (remainder filled in from reference TRBV28 and TRBJ2-3): DVKVTQSSRYLVKRTGEKVFLECVQDMDHENMFWYRQDPGLGLRLIYFSYDVKMKEKGDIPEGYSVSREKKERFSLILESASTNQTSMYLCASSSPGLGADTQYFGPGTRLTVL.

This rearrangement joins TRBV27 to TRBJ2-3, with 11 bases matching TRBD2. The germline CDR1 and CDR2 sequences are MNHEY and SMNVEV (reference sequence). V was clipped by 0 bases and J by 0 bases; unmatched bases: 8. The CDR3 is made up of 19 amino acids. CDR3 loop: CASSLSPGLAVISTDTQYF. The CDR3 DNA sequence: TGTGCCAGCAGTTTATCGCCGGGACTAGCGGTTATTAGCACAGATACGCAGTATTTT.

J is TRBJ2-2 and V is TRBV7-8; 10 nucleotides match TRBD1. The CDR3 is 15 amino acids. The V gene's germline CDR1 is SGHVS and CDR2 FQNEAQ. J lost 3 bases, V lost 6 bases, and 4 bases had no gene match. CDR3 loop: CASRSGTGDTGELFF. The CDR3 DNA sequence: TGTGCCAGCAGGTCCGGGACAGGGGACACCGGGGAGCTGTTTTTT.

This clone appeared a single time. The chain recombines TRBV19 with TRBJ2-1; TRBD2 is a possible D gene (6 bases). The CDR3 consists of 15 residues. The V and J ends lost 5 bases and 7 bases respectively, with 18 bases between them. Germline lookup yields CDR1 LNHDA and CDR2 SQIVND (reference sequence). In nucleotides, the CDR3 is TGTGCCAGTAGTGGCCCGGGACTTAGAGGGAATGAGCAGTTCTTC. Amino acid sequence: CASSGPGLRGNEQFF. The full variable domain, completed using reference TRBV19 and TRBJ2-1, is DGGITQSPKYLFRKEGQNVTLSCEQNLNHDAMYWYRQDPGQGLRLIYYSQIVNDFQKGDIAEGYSVSREKKESFPLTVTSAQKNPTAFYLCASSGPGLRGNEQFFGPGTRLTVL.

This clone has only a few counts. This chain joins TRBV5-4 and TRBJ2-2; D call uncertain. V lost 1 base to trimming and J lost 8 bases, with 12 bases between them. The CDR3 has 14 amino acids. The V gene's germline CDR1 is SGHNT and CDR2 YYREEE (reference sequence). The CDR3 spells CASSLTTTGGELFF. The DNA for the CDR3 is TGTGCCAGCAGCTTGACTACCACTGGAGGGGAGCTGTTTTTT. The variable domain in full, completed from reference TRBV5-4 and TRBJ2-2, reads ETGVTQSPTHLIKTRGQQVTLRCSSQSGHNTVSWYQQALGQGPQFIFQYYREEENGRGNFPPRFSGLQFPNYSSELNVNALELDDSALYLCASSLTTTGGELFFGEGSRLTVL.

The chain uses TRBV30 and TRBJ2-1; 10 nucleotides agree with TRBD2. With V trimmed by 0 bases and J by 8 bases, 7 bases remained unmatched. The CDR3 is made up of 15 amino acids. Germline CDR1 reads GTSNPN; CDR2 reads SVGIG (reference sequence). The chain's CDR3 is CAWSVQRGGHDEQFF. CDR3 sequence (DNA): TGTGCCTGGAGTGTTCAGCGGGGGGGCCACGATGAGCAGTTCTTC.

This chain connects TRBV5-6 to TRBJ2-1; 7 bases are a match to TRBD1. Germline CDR1 reads SGHDT; CDR2 reads YYEEEE. The junction had 7 bases not matched to a gene; V was cut back by 1 base and J by 6 bases. The CDR3 consists of 15 residues. The CDR3 DNA reads TGTGCCAGCAGCTTGACAGGGGCGCGTCTCAATGAGCAGTTCTTC. Its protein is CASSLTGARLNEQFF.

This clone was seen a few times. The V gene is TRBV6-1, the J gene TRBJ2-7; 7 nucleotides align to TRBD1. Germline lookup yields CDR1 MNHNS and CDR2 SASEGT. The CDR3 spans 13 residues. Trimming cost V 10 bases and J 2 bases; bases outside gene matches: 8. CDR3 in DNA: TGTGCCACCTCGACAGGGCTGACCTACGAGCAGTACTTC. Protein product: CATSTGLTYEQYF.

This chain links TRBV7-2 with TRBJ2-7, with D possibly being TRBD2 (6 bases). V was pared by 6 bases and J by 3 bases, with 15 bases between. From germline, CDR1 is SGHTA and CDR2 FQGNSA. CDR3 length: 14 amino acids. The CDR3 loop is CASRLEGGRYEQYF. The CDR3 bases are TGTGCCAGCAGACTCGAAGGAGGGCGCTACGAGCAGTACTTC.

The chain has TRBV2 and TRBJ2-7, with 7 bases fitting TRBD1. The V segment lost 7 bases and the J segment 4 bases; nucleotides outside the gene matches: 7. Germline V lookup: CDR1 SNHLY, CDR2 FYNNEI. The CDR3 loop spans 13 amino acids. CDR3 nucleotide sequence: TGTGCCAGCAATCCGACAGGGATTTACGAGCAGTACTTC. Protein: CASNPTGIYEQYF. The variable domain in full, completed from reference TRBV2 and TRBJ2-7, reads EPEVTQTPSHQVTQMGQEVILRCVPISNHLYFYWYRQILGQKVEFLVSFYNNEISEKSEIFDDQFSVERPDGSNFTLKIRSTKLEDSAMYFCASNPTGIYEQYFGPGTRLTVT.

V usage is TRBV27 and J usage is TRBJ1-5; 8 bases agree with TRBD1. Per germline, CDR1 MNHEY and CDR2 SMNVEV (reference sequence). This CDR3 is built from 15 residues. J lost 6 bases, V lost 4 bases, and 8 bases had no gene match. The CDR3 region is CASSWTGTGVQPQHF. The DNA for the CDR3 is TGTGCCAGCAGTTGGACCGGGACAGGAGTTCAGCCCCAGCATTTT.

The chain uses TRBV11-2 and TRBJ1-1; tentatively, D is TRBD1 (6 bases). V lost 5 bases to trimming and J lost 1 base, with 11 bases between them. The length of the CDR3 is 14 residues. From germline, CDR1 is SGHAT and CDR2 FQNNGV. The CDR3 nucleotides read TGTGCCAGCAGCGTCAGGGGACGGAACACTGAAGCTTTCTTT. Amino acids: CASSVRGRNTEAFF. The full variable domain, in which reference TRBV11-2 and TRBJ1-1 provide the parts outside the CDR3, is EAGVAQSPRYKIIEKRQSVAFWCNPISGHATLYWYQQILGQGPKLLIQFQNNGVVDDSQLPKDRFSAERLKGVDSTLKIQPAKLEDSAVYLCASSVRGRNTEAFFGQGTRLTVV.

This sequence joins TRBV5-1 and TRBJ1-6; 7 nucleotides match TRBD1. Germline values: CDR1 SGHRS, CDR2 YFSETQ. The CDR3 contains 17 residues. With V trimmed by 4 bases and J by 0 bases, 7 bases remained unmatched. CDR3 protein: CASSNRQGSSYNSPLHF. The CDR3 nucleotides read TGCGCCAGCAGCAATCGACAGGGTAGCTCCTATAATTCACCCCTCCACTTT.